Listed here are 14 T cell receptor beta chains from one sample, sequenced in a study of T cells after yellow fever vaccination. MiXCR, applied by TCRdb to the 5' RACE reads, yields one record per CDR3 protein. In the table there are 600,000 to 750,000 distinct CDR3 sequences, roughly 12% of which are singletons. The specimen comprised PBMCs, sampled on the day of the yellow fever booster vaccination. These receptors all stem from a man in his thirties or forties who received the YFV17D yellow fever vaccine.

The chain has TRBV7-2 and TRBJ2-1; D gene unclear. V lost 1 base and J lost 1, with 14 bases in between. This CDR3 has 17 residues. Per the germline V gene, CDR1 is SGHTA and CDR2 is FQGNSA. The CDR3 region is CASSLGALKPSYNEQFF. CDR3 nucleotides: TGTGCCAGCAGCTTAGGTGCCCTAAAGCCTTCCTACAATGAGCAGTTCTTC.

This clonotype was seen a handful of times. This rearrangement joins TRBV10-3 to TRBJ2-7, with 10 bases that match TRBD1. Germline V gene data show CDR1 as ENHRY and CDR2 as SYGVKD. Trimming removed 0 bases from V and 5 bases from J; junction bases left unmatched: 7. The CDR3 loop spans 16 amino acids. The CDR3 loop reads CAISESKGTGVDEQYF. CDR3 in DNA: TGTGCCATCAGTGAGTCGAAGGGGACAGGGGTAGACGAGCAGTACTTC.

V is TRBV11-2 and J is TRBJ2-2; no definite D call. Germline V gene data show CDR1 as SGHAT and CDR2 as FQNNGV. The CDR3 has 15 residues. Between the trimmed V and J ends, which lost 2 bases and 2 bases, there was a span of 9 bases. The CDR3 here is CASSLMSANTGELFF. CDR3 DNA: TGTGCCAGCAGCTTAATGTCGGCTAACACCGGGGAGCTGTTTTTT.

This clonotype was counted only a few times. CDR3 residues: CASSLGGVQTQYF. The CDR3 bases are TGTGCCAGCAGCTTAGGAGGGGTGCAGACCCAGTACTTC. The V gene is TRBV5-5, the J gene TRBJ2-5; a possible D gene is TRBD2 (6 bases). Germline CDR1 and CDR2: SGHKS and YYEKEE (reference sequence). This CDR3 comprises 13 residues. Trimming stripped 2 bases from V and 6 bases from J, with 11 bases between.

This clonotype was detected a few times. This chain connects TRBV28 to TRBJ2-3; 7 bases fit TRBD2. Losses at the gene ends were 7 bases for V and 5 bases for J; bases not matched to a gene: 9. This CDR3 region has 14 residues. The germline CDR1 and CDR2 sequences are MDHEN and SYDVKM. The chain's CDR3 is CASKGAGVGDTQYF. In nucleotides, the CDR3 is TGTGCCAGCAAAGGGGCGGGAGTAGGAGATACGCAGTATTTT.

This chain connects TRBV5-4 to TRBJ2-1; tentatively, D is TRBD2 (6 bases). V was trimmed by 3 bases and J by 5 bases, leaving 12 bases between them. The CDR3 has 14 residues. The germline V gene has CDR1 SGHNT and CDR2 YYREEE (reference sequence). The CDR3 coding sequence is TGTGCCAGCAGCTCGGCGGAGGGCCACAATGAGCAGTTCTTC. It specifies CASSSAEGHNEQFF.

This clonotype appeared a few times. The V and J genes are TRBV12-3 or TRBV12-4 and TRBJ1-3, with D perhaps matching TRBD1 (5 bases). Trimming removed 5 bases from V and 4 bases from J, with 18 bases in between. The CDR3 runs 16 residues. The CDR3 nucleotides are TGTGCCAGCAGTCTCCCGGGTGGGGCAGGGGGAAACACCATATATTTT. Protein product: CASSLPGGAGGNTIYF.

On this clonotype: A read error may produce the germline difference seen at one junction end. This sequence joins TRBV20-1 and TRBJ2-2; 10 nucleotides align to TRBD2. Germline V gene lookup returns CDR1 DFQATT and CDR2 SNEGSKA (reference sequence). The CDR3 has 16 amino acids. The CDR3 reads CCARGSLSGRIGELFF. Here the CDR3 DNA reads TGCTGTGCTAGAGGATCGCTTAGCGGGAGGATCGGGGAGCTGTTTTTT.

The chain recombines TRBV28 with TRBJ1-1; 10 bases are a match to TRBD1. J gave up 5 bases and V 6 bases, and 9 bases lay outside the gene matches. The germline CDR1 and CDR2 sequences are MDHEN and SYDVKM. The CDR3 length is 15 residues. The CDR3 protein is CASRTGGVIFTEAFF. DNA of the CDR3: TGTGCCAGCAGGACAGGGGGCGTGATATTTACTGAAGCTTTCTTT. Variable domain in full (rest from reference TRBV28 and TRBJ1-1): DVKVTQSSRYLVKRTGEKVFLECVQDMDHENMFWYRQDPGLGLRLIYFSYDVKMKEKGDIPEGYSVSREKKERFSLILESASTNQTSMYLCASRTGGVIFTEAFFGQGTRLTVV.

This chain connects TRBV4-1 to TRBJ2-3, with 9 bases lining up with TRBD2. Germline CDR1 reads MGHRA; CDR2 reads YSYEKL. This CDR3 contains 15 residues. The ends lost 2 bases at V and 7 bases at J; junction bases unmatched: 7. CDR3 nucleotide sequence: TGCGCCAGCAGCCAACTACATAGCGGGAGTCATACGCAGTATTTT. It yields the protein CASSQLHSGSHTQYF.

This chain uses TRBV20-1 with TRBJ2-3; unclear D gene. CDR3 size: 12 residues. V was pared by 8 bases and J by 0 bases, with 9 bases between. CDR1 is DFQATT and CDR2 is SNEGSKA in the germline V gene (reference sequence). The CDR3 loop is CSSGGSTDTQYF. CDR3 DNA: TGCAGTTCTGGCGGCAGCACAGATACGCAGTATTTT.

This clonotype was observed a few times. The CDR3 loop reads CASSPRQGREGYTF. The DNA of the CDR3 is TGTGCCAGCAGCCCCCGACAGGGTCGTGAAGGCTACACCTTC. The rearrangement uses TRBV14 and TRBJ1-2; 7 nucleotides line up with TRBD1. This CDR3 comprises 14 residues. Germline V gene sequence: CDR1 SGHDN, CDR2 FVKESK. V shed 4 bases and J 8 bases; nucleotides not matched to a gene: 10.

V gene TRBV12-3 or TRBV12-4 combines with J gene TRBJ1-1, with D hard to call. The V end lost 4 bases, the J end lost 10 bases, and 16 bases lay between the germline ends. The CDR3 extends over 13 amino acids. The CDR3 DNA is TGTGCCAGCAGTTCCGGCCCGAGCACGGTAGCTTTCTTT. This translates into CASSSGPSTVAFF.

CDR3 coding DNA: TGTGCCAGCAGCTCGACCCAGGTTAATGGGAATCAGCCCCAGCATTTT. Amino acid sequence: CASSSTQVNGNQPQHF. The chain links TRBV5-5 to TRBJ1-5; D unclear. The V end lost 3 bases, the J end lost 4 bases, and 17 bases lay between the germline ends. The CDR3 contains 16 residues. CDR1 and CDR2 (germline): SGHKS, YYEKEE (reference sequence).